This paragraph covers one T cell receptor beta chain sequence. Authors' data handling: Reference gene primer amplification gave nucleated cell count estimates. The assay was immunoSEQ multiplex PCR, and TCRdb's table has in-frame clones only and misses some. V and J calls and clone size are given by that table; D and trimming were obtained from the DNA. This table has roughly 40,000 clones, around three quarters appearing once. After removal of 6 bases from V and 4 bases from J, the junction contained 1 base not matched to a gene. From germline, CDR1 is MDHEN and CDR2 SYDVKM. The CDR3 is 12 amino acids. This specimen comes from a study of blood T cell repertoires in COVID-19. About the research overall: COVID-19 samples collected from the United States, Italy and Spain covered acute and convalescent phases. From T cells, B-cell-depleted T cells, or PBMCs came the material, which was cDNA or gDNA.

This TCR derives from an elderly woman with acute or convalescent COVID-19. The gene calls are TRBV28 and TRBJ2-7; TRBD2 matches at 9 bases. The material sequenced was peripheral blood. CDR3: CASRSGRYEQYF. In nucleotides, the CDR3 is TGTGCCAGCAGGAGCGGGAGGTACGAGCAGTACTTC.